This TCR beta chain was documented in a study of response to subunit inactivated influenza vaccine. This clonotype was seen many times. TCRdb re-called the RT-PCR reads through MiXCR, storing one row per CDR3 protein. The table has approximately 490,000 distinct CDR3 sequences, about 7.2% seen once. The CDR3 extends over 15 amino acids. The V gene lost 0 bases and the J gene lost 2 bases, with 11 bases spanning the gap. The germline CDR1 and CDR2 sequences are SGHDT and YYEEEE. The sample was PBMCs from blood, taken around 25 months after vaccination. The clonotype originates from a man aged 50-75 years who received an inactivated influenza vaccine. The chain is built from TRBV5-6 and TRBJ1-2, with D hard to call. The CDR3 reads CASSLGPKGNYGYTF. DNA for the CDR3: TGTGCCAGCAGCTTGGGCCCAAAAGGAAACTATGGCTACACCTTC.